The TCR beta chain described here comes from a study of cytomegalovirus exposure and HLA in healthy donors (dated by TCRdb to 2015 to 2018). General notes on the study: The roughly 670 repertoires of the first cohort and the approximately 110 validation repertoires were produced on the same platform, according to a later analysis. The aim of the study was to test whether cataloging public T cell receptors could identify signatures of past pathogen exposure. Besides the first cohort of around 670 subjects, a separate validation cohort made up of around 120 different subjects was used. To predict cytomegalovirus infection status, the study brought together high-throughput TCR immunosequencing, statistical association of individual TCRs with disease status, and machine learning.

The CDR3 runs 16 amino acids, cysteine and phenylalanine included. CDR3 DNA only is kept here, 48 bases in frame from base 1. The germline V gene encodes CDR1 SGHVS and CDR2 FNYEAQ. Relative to germline, V is 2 bases shorter and J is 6 bases shorter, with 16 bases between their ends. Receptor amplification or capture employed the immunoSEQ multiplex PCR assay. The study's own analysis went as follows. A statistical classification framework was built for diagnosing cytomegalovirus status from the catalog of TCR beta chain sequences. The table comes from immuneACCESS by way of TCRdb, which keeps in-frame sequences with V and J called. Part of the clones is missing from these tables; in studies checked, under half for an unresolved V gene and the rest for unknown reasons. The DNA was the basis for D and trimming; V, J and clone size are from that table. This sample comprises 150,000 or so clones, about 83% of them detected only once. Approximately 1.5% of the sample belongs to the ten largest clones.

Points on this clone: The antigen it recognizes is unknown. No much larger clone exists at a distance of one base, and base qualities are not known.

Findings and caveats that apply to the study as a whole: Three of the identified cytomegalovirus-associated TCR beta chains were confirmed in vitro to be specific for cytomegalovirus antigens. Of the cluster scores, 94% were above 0 in a later analysis, which found that TCRs clustered in the first cohort also tended to co-occur in the approximately 110 validation repertoires. It was suggested by the authors that the approach could potentially be generalized to other disease states and immunological phenotypes. Most TCR sequences were seen in very few donors, while some public TCRs were found in many individuals. All 120 or so repertoires were used to score co-occurrence in the validation cohort in a later analysis, because that analysis had no HLA typing for the cohort. In both the original and validation cohorts, the classifier was reported to diagnose cytomegalovirus status with high specificity and sensitivity. A total of fewer than 200 TCR beta chains were listed by the study as associated with cytomegalovirus.

The donors belonged to the validation cohort of about 110 subjects, which was separate from the 666-subject first cohort. This clonotype originated in a woman aged 30 to 39 in good health and CMV-seronegative. The V and J genes are TRBV7-6 and TRBJ1-4; the D gene is not confidently resolved. Material for sequencing was PBMCs. The sequenced DNA is TGTGCCAGCAGCTTATTCTCAGCCCCCCTAGATGAAAAACTGTTTTTT. Its protein reads: CASSLFSAPLDEKLFF.